This T cell receptor beta chain was profiled in a study of cytomegalovirus exposure and HLA in healthy donors. Germline lookup yields CDR1 MNHEY and CDR2 SMNVEV (reference sequence). The V end was cut by 5 bases, the J end by 1 base, with 11 bases between. The CDR3 runs to 14 residues. Amplification used 60 Vbeta primers and 13 Jbeta primers. The protocol was immunoSEQ multiplex PCR, while the TCRdb copy is restricted to in-frame clones and leaves out a portion. The sample contains roughly 130,000 clones, more than 80% of which appear only once. The specimen sequenced was PBMCs. The chain links TRBV27 to TRBJ1-1; D is perhaps TRBD1 (6 bases). The origin of this receptor is a young man in good health and CMV-seronegative. CDR3: CASSVTGSNTEAFF. CDR3 nucleotides: TGTGCCAGCAGTGTGACAGGTTCGAACACTGAAGCTTTCTTT.